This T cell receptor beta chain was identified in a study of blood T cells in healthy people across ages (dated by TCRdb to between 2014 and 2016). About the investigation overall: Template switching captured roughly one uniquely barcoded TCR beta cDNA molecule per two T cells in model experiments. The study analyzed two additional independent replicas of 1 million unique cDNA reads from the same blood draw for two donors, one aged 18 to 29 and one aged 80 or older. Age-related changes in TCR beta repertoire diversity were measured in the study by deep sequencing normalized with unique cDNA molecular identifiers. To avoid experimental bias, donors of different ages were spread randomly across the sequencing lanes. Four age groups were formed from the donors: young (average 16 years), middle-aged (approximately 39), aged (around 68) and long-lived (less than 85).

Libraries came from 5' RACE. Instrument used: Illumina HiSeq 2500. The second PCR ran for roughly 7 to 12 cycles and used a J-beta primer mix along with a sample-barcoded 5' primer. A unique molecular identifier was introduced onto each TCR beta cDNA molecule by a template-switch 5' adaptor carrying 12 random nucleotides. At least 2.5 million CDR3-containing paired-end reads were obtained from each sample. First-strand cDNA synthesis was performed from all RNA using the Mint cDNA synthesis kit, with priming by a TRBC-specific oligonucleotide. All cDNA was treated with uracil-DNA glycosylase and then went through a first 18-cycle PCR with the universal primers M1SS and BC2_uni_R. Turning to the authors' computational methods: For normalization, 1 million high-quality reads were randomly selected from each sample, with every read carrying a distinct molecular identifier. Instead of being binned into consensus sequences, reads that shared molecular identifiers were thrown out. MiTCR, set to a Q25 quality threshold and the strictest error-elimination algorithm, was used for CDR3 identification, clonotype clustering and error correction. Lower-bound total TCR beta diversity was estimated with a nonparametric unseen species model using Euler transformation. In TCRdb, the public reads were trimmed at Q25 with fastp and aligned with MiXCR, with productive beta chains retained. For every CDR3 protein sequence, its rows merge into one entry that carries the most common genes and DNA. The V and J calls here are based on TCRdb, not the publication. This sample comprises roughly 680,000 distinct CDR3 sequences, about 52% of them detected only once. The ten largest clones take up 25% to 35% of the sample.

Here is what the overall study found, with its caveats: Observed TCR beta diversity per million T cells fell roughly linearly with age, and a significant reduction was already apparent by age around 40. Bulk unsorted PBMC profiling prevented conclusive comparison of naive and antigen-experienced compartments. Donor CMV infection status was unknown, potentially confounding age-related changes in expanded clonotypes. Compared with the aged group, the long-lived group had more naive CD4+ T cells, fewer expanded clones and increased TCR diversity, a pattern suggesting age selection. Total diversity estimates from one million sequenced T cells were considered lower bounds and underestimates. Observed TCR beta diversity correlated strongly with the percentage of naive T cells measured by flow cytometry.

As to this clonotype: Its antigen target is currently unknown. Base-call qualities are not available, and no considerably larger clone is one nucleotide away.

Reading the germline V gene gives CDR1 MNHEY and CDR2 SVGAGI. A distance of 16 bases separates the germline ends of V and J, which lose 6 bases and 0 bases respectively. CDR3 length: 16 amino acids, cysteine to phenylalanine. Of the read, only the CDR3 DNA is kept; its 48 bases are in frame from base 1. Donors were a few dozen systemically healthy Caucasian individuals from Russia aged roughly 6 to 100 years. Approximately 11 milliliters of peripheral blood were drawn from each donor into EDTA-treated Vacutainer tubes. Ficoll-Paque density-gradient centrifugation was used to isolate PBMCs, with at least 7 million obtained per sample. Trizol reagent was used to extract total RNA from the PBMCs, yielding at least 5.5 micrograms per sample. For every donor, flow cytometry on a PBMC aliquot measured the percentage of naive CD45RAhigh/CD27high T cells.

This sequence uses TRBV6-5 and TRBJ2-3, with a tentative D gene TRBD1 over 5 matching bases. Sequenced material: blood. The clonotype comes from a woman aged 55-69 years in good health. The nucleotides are TGTGCCAGCAGCAACACAGGTTCATCTAGCACAGATACGCAGTATTTT. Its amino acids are CASSNTGSSSTDTQYF.